Following are 5 T cell receptor beta chains from one sample sequenced in a study of STAT5B mutations in CD4+ large granular lymphocyte leukemia. Method: immunoSEQ multiplex PCR; TCRdb's copy keeps in-frame clones and lacks some. The sample lists about 38,000 clones; roughly 85% were seen once. Specimen: CD4+ T cells from blood buffy coats. These TCRs come from a human donor in good health.

This chain joins TRBV9 and TRBJ1-4; a possible D gene is TRBD1 (6 bases). CDR1 SGDLS and CDR2 YYNGEE come from the germline V gene. The CDR3 has 15 residues. V was clipped by 4 bases and J by 8 bases, with 18 bases between them. The CDR3 is CASSPGGAAGEKLFF. The CDR3 DNA is TGTGCCAGCAGCCCCGGGGGGGCGGCGGGGGAAAAACTGTTTTTT.

This clone occurred once. The rearrangement uses TRBV27 and TRBJ2-1; 11 bases fit TRBD1. CDR3 length: 15 residues. Trimming removed 5 bases from V and 9 bases from J; junction bases left unmatched: 9. Per germline, CDR1 MNHEY and CDR2 SMNVEV (reference sequence). CDR3 region: CASSPGQGASGEQFF. CDR3 DNA sequence: TGTGCCAGCAGTCCCGGACAGGGGGCATCTGGTGAGCAGTTCTTC.

The V call is TRBV18, the J call TRBJ2-2; 9 bases map to TRBD1. Germline-derived CDR1 and CDR2 are KGHSH and LQKENI. Losses at the gene ends were 6 bases for V and 5 bases for J; bases not matched to a gene: 7. The CDR3 loop spans 15 amino acids. CDR3 nucleotide sequence: TGTGCCAGCTCCGCGGACAGGGGCAGGACCGGGGAGCTGTTTTTT. This translates into CASSADRGRTGELFF.

This chain connects TRBV18 to TRBJ2-2; D gene ambiguous. Trimming shortened V by 3 bases and J by 2 bases, and 1 base separated the two germline ends. This CDR3 is 12 amino acids long. CDR1 and CDR2 (germline): KGHSH, LQKENI. CDR3 sequence reads: CASSPNTGELFF. The CDR3, as DNA: TGTGCCAGCTCACCCAACACCGGGGAGCTGTTTTTT.

This chain links TRBV10-1 with TRBJ1-5, with TRBD1 identical over 7 bases. CDR1 and CDR2 (germline): WNHNN, SYGVQD (reference sequence). This CDR3 is 13 amino acids long. The V and J ends lost 6 bases and 6 bases, in that order; junction bases with no gene match: 5. CDR3 loop: CASRHRGAQPQHF. CDR3 DNA sequence: TGCGCCAGCAGGCACAGGGGAGCTCAGCCCCAGCATTTT.